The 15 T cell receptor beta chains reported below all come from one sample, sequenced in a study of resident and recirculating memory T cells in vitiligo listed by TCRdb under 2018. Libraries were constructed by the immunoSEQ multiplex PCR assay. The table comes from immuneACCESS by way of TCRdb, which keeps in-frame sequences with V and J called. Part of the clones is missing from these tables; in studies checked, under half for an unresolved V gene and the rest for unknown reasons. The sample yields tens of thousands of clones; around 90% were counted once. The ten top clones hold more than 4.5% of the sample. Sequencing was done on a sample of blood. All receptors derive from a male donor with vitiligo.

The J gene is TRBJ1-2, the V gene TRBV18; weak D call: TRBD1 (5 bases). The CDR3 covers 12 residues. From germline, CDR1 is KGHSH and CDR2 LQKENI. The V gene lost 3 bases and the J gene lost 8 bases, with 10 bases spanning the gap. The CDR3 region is CASSPSAGGYTF. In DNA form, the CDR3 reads TGTGCCAGCTCACCGTCGGCAGGGGGCTACACCTTC.

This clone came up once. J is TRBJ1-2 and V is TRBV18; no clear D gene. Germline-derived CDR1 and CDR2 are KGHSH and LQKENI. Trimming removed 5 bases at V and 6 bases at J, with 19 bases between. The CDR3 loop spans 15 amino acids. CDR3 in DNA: TGTGCCAGCTCAACACTTTTGACTGAGGTAGATGGCTACACCTTC. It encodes CASSTLLTEVDGYTF.

This CDR3 is CASSLGAQIDTGELFF. As DNA, the CDR3 is TGTGCCAGCAGCTTAGGAGCGCAGATCGACACCGGGGAGCTGTTTTTT. V gene TRBV7-9 combines with J gene TRBJ2-2; D gene uncertain. There are 16 residues in the CDR3. V was shortened by 1 base and J by 3 bases, with 12 bases between the two germline ends. Germline V gives CDR1 SEHNR, CDR2 FQNEAQ (reference sequence).

The CDR3 DNA sequence: TGTGCCAGCAGCCGCCCGCCTTCACAGGGTTCCTACGAGCAGTACTTC. Translating it yields CASSRPPSQGSYEQYF. The genes are TRBV27 and TRBJ2-7; tentative D call: TRBD1 (6 bases). From germline, CDR1 is MNHEY and CDR2 SMNVEV (reference sequence). The V end lost 6 bases, the J end lost 1 base, and 19 bases lay between the germline ends. This CDR3 region has 16 residues.

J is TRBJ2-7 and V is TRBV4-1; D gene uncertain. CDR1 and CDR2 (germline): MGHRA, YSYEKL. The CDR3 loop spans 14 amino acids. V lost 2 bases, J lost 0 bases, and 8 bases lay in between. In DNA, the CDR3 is TGCGCCAGCAGCCAACCAGCGAGCTCCTACGAGCAGTACTTC. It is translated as CASSQPASSYEQYF.

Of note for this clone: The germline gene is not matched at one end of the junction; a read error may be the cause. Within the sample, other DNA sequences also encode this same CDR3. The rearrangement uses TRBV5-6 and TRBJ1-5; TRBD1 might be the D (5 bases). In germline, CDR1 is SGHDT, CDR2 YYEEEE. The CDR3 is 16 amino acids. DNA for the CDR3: TGTGCCAGCAGCTTGGGGGCCGGGGGAGGGAATCAACCCCAGCATTTT. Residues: CASSLGAGGGNQPQHF. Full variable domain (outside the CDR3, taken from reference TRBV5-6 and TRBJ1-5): DAGVTQSPTHLIKTRGQQVTLRCSPKSGHDTVSWYQQALGQGPQFIFQYYEEEERQRGNFPDRFSGHQFPNYSSELNVNALLLGDSALYLCASSLGAGGGNQPQHFGDGTRLSIL.

CDR3 sequence: CASSLPLQGAAGNTIYF. The CDR3 DNA follows: TGTGCCAGCAGTTTACCCCTCCAGGGGGCCGCTGGAAACACCATATATTTT. This sequence joins TRBV28 and TRBJ1-3; the match to TRBD1 covers 8 bases. The V segment lost 2 bases and the J segment 2 bases; nucleotides outside the gene matches: 8. In germline, CDR1 is MDHEN, CDR2 SYDVKM. The CDR3 has 17 residues.

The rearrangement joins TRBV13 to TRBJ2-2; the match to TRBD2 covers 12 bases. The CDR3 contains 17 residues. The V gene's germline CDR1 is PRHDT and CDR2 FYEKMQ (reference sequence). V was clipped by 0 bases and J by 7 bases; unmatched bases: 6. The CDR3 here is CASSLGLTSGRIGELFF. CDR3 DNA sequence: TGTGCCAGCAGCTTAGGCCTCACTAGCGGGAGGATCGGGGAGCTGTTTTTT. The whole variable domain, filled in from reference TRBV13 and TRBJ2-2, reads AAGVIQSPRHLIKEKRETATLKCYPIPRHDTVYWYQQGPGQDPQFLISFYEKMQSDKGSIPDRFSAQQFSDYHSELNMSSLELGDSALYFCASSLGLTSGRIGELFFGEGSRLTVL.

DNA of the CDR3: TGTGCCAGCAGCCCGGCAGGAGGAAACACCATATATTTT. This codes for CASSPAGGNTIYF. The chain links TRBV5-4 to TRBJ1-3, with D unclear. Deletions cut 4 bases from V and 4 bases from J, with 9 bases between. In germline, CDR1 is SGHNT, CDR2 YYREEE (reference sequence). This CDR3 has 13 residues.

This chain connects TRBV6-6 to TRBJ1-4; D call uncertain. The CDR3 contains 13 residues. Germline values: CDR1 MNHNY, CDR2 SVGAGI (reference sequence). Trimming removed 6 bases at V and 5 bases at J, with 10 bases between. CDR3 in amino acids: CASRKTANEKLFF. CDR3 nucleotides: TGTGCCAGCAGAAAGACTGCGAATGAAAAACTGTTTTTT.

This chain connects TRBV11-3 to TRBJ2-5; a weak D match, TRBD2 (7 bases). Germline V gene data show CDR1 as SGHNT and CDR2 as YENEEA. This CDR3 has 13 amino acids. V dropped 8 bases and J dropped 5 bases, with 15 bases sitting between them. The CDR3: CASGGGASETQYF. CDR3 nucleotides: TGTGCCAGCGGAGGGGGGGCTTCGGAGACCCAGTACTTC.

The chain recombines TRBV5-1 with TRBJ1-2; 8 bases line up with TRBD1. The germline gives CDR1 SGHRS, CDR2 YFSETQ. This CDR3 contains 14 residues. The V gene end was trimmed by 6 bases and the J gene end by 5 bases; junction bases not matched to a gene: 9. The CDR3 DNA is TGCGCCAGCACCGACCTACAGGGGGATTATGGCTACACCTTC. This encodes CASTDLQGDYGYTF.

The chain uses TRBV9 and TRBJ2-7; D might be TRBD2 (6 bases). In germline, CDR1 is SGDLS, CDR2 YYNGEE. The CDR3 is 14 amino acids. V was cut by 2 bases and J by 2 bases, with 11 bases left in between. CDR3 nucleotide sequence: TGTGCCAGCAGCGTTAGCGGTGCTACCTACGAGCAGTACTTC. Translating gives CASSVSGATYEQYF.

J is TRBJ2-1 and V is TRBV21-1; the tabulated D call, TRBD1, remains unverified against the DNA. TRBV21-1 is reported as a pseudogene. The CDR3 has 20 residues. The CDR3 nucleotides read TGTGCCAGCAGCAAAGAATGGTTCCGGCGGTTTCAGGGGGCCTACAATGAGCAGTTCTTC. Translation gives CASSKEWFRRFQGAYNEQFF.

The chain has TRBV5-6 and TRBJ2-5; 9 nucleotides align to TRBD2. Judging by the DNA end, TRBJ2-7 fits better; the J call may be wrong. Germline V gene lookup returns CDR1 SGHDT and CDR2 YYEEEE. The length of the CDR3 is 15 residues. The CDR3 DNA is TGTGCCAGCAGCTTGTCCCTAGCGGGATTGTACGAGCAGTACTTC. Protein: CASSLSLAGLYEQYF.